These T cell receptor beta chains were read from a single sample in a study of T cell responses to AZD1222 COVID-19 vaccine. The method was immunoSEQ multiplex PCR; TCRdb's version includes in-frame clones alone and lacks a portion of them. The sample lists about 210,000 clones; around 94% were seen once. The specimen was peripheral blood, collected on day 0 of AZD1222 vaccination. The source is an adult in good health. CDR3s include the opening cysteine and the closing phenylalanine or tryptophan. A D gene is named only where the DNA matches it firmly. Clone size, where shown, is once, few, many, or a class for clones that have expanded.

CDR3,DNA,V,size,J,D
CASSVVGPGGNEQFF,TGTGCCAGCAGCGTAGTAGGCCCAGGAGGCAATGAGCAGTTCTTC,TRBV9,once,TRBJ2-1,.
CAIKGGSYNEQFF,TGTGCCATCAAGGGGGGCTCCTACAATGAGCAGTTCTTC,TRBV10-3,.,TRBJ2-1,.
CAWSGTGGSQPQHF,TGTGCCTGGAGTGGGACAGGGGGGTCTCAGCCCCAGCATTTT,TRBV30,.,TRBJ1-5,TRBD1
CASSPQGGIYEQYF,TGTGCCAGCTCACCACAGGGAGGGATTTACGAGCAGTACTTC,TRBV18,.,TRBJ2-7,TRBD2
CASSQVVAGTQYF,TGTGCCAGCAGCCAAGTCGTAGCAGGAACGCAGTATTTT,TRBV3-1/TRBV3-2,.,TRBJ2-3,.
CASSHTDRGSGYTF,TGCGCCAGCAGCCACACAGACAGGGGCTCTGGCTACACCTTC,TRBV4-1,once,TRBJ1-2,TRBD1
CASSVGQGVNQPQHF,TGTGCCAGCAGCGTAGGACAGGGGGTGAACCAGCCCCAGCATTTT,TRBV9,.,TRBJ1-5,TRBD1
CASCRRGEKLFF,TGTGCCAGTTGCCGCCGGGGGGAAAAACTGTTTTTT,TRBV6-5,.,TRBJ1-4,.
CASSGAVRQETQYF,TGTGCCAGCAGTGGGGCAGTACGCCAAGAGACCCAGTACTTC,TRBV25-1,.,TRBJ2-5,.
CATRFERNTEAFF,TGTGCCACCCGTTTCGAGAGGAACACTGAAGCTTTCTTT,TRBV15,.,TRBJ1-1,.
CATSEASGGMGEQFF,TGTGCCACCAGTGAGGCTAGCGGGGGGATGGGTGAGCAGTTCTTC,TRBV24-1,.,TRBJ2-1,TRBD2